This entry features one T cell receptor (beta chain) sequence. Its antigen remains unidentified. The junction departs from germline at one end; a sequencing error may be responsible. The data were taken from a study of tumor and adjacent non-tumor tissue in lung cancer. The study, taken as a whole, reports: Tumor TCR diversity, when higher, was linked to shorter survival. Tumor tissue had significantly higher TCR diversity than normal lung.

The CDR3 is made up of 15 amino acids. No cell sorting was done before RNA was extracted from the tissue. A modified ARM-PCR protocol with three rounds of nested PCR amplified TCRbeta. TCRdb re-called the multiplex PCR reads through MiXCR, storing one row per CDR3 protein. Of approximately 71,000 distinct CDR3 sequences in the sample, about three fifths were seen once. This sequence joins TRBV12-3 or TRBV12-4 and TRBJ1-5, with 8 bases matching TRBD1. The receptor was isolated from a man in his fifties with non-small cell lung cancer. Sequenced sample: lung tumor tissue. CDR3 region: CTSTSASGGIQPQHF. Written as DNA, the CDR3 is TGTACCAGCACCTCAGCGTCAGGGGGCATTCAGCCCCAGCATTTT.